These T cell receptor beta chains were read from a single sample in a study of cytomegalovirus exposure and HLA in healthy donors. Sequencing was performed with immunoSEQ multiplex PCR; in TCRdb, only in-frame clones are kept and a portion is missing. The sample carries 140,000 or so clones, 80% to 95% recorded once. Sequenced material: PBMCs. These receptors came from a man in his late teens or twenties in good health and CMV-seronegative. The CDR3 runs from the conserved cysteine through the conserved F or W. A D gene is named only where the DNA matches it firmly. Only part of the rows carry a size: once, few, many, or a class if the clone is expanded.

DNA	CDR3	V	J	D	size
TGTGCCAGCAGCGTAGGGTCGACAGAGAATGGCTACACCTTC	CASSVGSTENGYTF	TRBV9	TRBJ1-2	-	-
TGTGCCAGTAGTACGCCCCCAGGGAAAGGTCGCTACGAGCAGTACTTC	CASSTPPGKGRYEQYF	TRBV19	TRBJ2-7	-	-
TGTGCCAGCAGCGGACTAGCGGGGTTCACAGATACGCAGTATTTT	CASSGLAGFTDTQYF	TRBV9	TRBJ2-3	TRBD2	-
TGTGCCAGCAGCCTGAGTCCGGGTTTAATTCATACGCAGTATTTT	CASSLSPGLIHTQYF	TRBV5-6	TRBJ2-3	-	-
TGTGCCAGCAGTGGCGGGGTAAGGGAGACCCAGTACTTC	CASSGGVRETQYF	TRBV6-1	TRBJ2-5	-	-
TGCGCCAGCAGCTTGGACAGTTCTAGCACAGATACGCAGTATTTT	CASSLDSSSTDTQYF	TRBV5-1	TRBJ2-3	-	-
TGTGCCAGTAGATCCCGGCAAGGGGGCATGAGCTATGGCTACACCTTC	CASRSRQGGMSYGYTF	TRBV19	TRBJ1-2	TRBD1	-
TGTGCCAGCAGCCCAGACACCGGACAGGATTGGGGCAAAAACATTCAGTACTTC	CASSPDTGQDWGKNIQYF	TRBV7-9	TRBJ2-4	TRBD1	-
TGTGCCACCAGCAGGACCTTTATTCGACAGGCCAGCTCTGGAAACACCATATATTTT	CATSRTFIRQASSGNTIYF	TRBV15	TRBJ1-3	-	-
TGTGCCAGCAGCTTAGATCTCGGGACAAAAAAGTCCTACGAGCAGTACTTC	CASSLDLGTKKSYEQYF	TRBV11-2	TRBJ2-7	-	-
TGTGCCAGCAGCTTGCGGGACACTGAAGCTTTCTTT	CASSLRDTEAFF	TRBV5-5	TRBJ1-1	-	-
TGCGCCAGCAGCCAAGATCCATGGGAGGGTGGCAGCCGGTGGGGCTACACCTTC	CASSQDPWEGGSRWGYTF	TRBV4-3	TRBJ1-2	-	-
TGTGCCAGCAGCCGACAGGTTGAAGCTTTCTTT	CASSRQVEAFF	TRBV6-1	TRBJ1-1	-	-
TGTGCCAGCAGCACCGGGGGGACTAGCCTACCAGGGGAGCTGTTTTTT	CASSTGGTSLPGELFF	TRBV11-3	TRBJ2-2	TRBD2	once
TGTGCCAGCAGCCAAGGCCCTAGCCGGCACTACAATGAGCAGTTCTTC	CASSQGPSRHYNEQFF	TRBV14	TRBJ2-1	-	-
TGTGCCTGGAGTGTAATGACTAGCGGAAAGGAGCAGTTCTTC	CAWSVMTSGKEQFF	TRBV30	TRBJ2-1	TRBD2	-
TGTGCCAGCAGCTTCGCGGGGGGGCTCGGCAATGAGCAGTTCTTC	CASSFAGGLGNEQFF	TRBV11-2	TRBJ2-1	TRBD2	-
TGTGCCAGCAGCCCTAGGACAGGCTCGAACACCGGGGAGCTGTTTTTT	CASSPRTGSNTGELFF	TRBV9	TRBJ2-2	TRBD1	-
TGTGCCAGCAGCCCCTCTAGCGGGAGTCTTAGCTCCTACAATGAGCAGTTCTTC	CASSPSSGSLSSYNEQFF	TRBV5-6	TRBJ2-1	TRBD2	once
TGTGCCAGCAGCCTAACAGGGGGTGGTTCCACTGAAGCTTTCTTT	CASSLTGGGSTEAFF	TRBV7-9	TRBJ1-1	TRBD1	-
TGTGCCAGCAGCATCTCCGGGACAGGGACTGAAGCTTTCTTT	CASSISGTGTEAFF	TRBV9	TRBJ1-1	TRBD1	-
TGTGCCACCAGCAGAGTCGAGGTAGATACGCAGTATTTT	CATSRVEVDTQYF	TRBV15	TRBJ2-3	-	-
TGCGCCAGCAGTGAGCTAGGACAGGGGAGTAATGAAAAACTGTTTTTT	CASSELGQGSNEKLFF	TRBV10-2	TRBJ1-4	TRBD1	-
TGTGCCAGCAGTTTACTAGCGGGGGGTTACAATGAGCAGTTCTTC	CASSLLAGGYNEQFF	TRBV7-6	TRBJ2-1	TRBD2	-
TGTGCCAGCAGCCTCTCCCCCGGCGGCTATGGCTACACCTTC	CASSLSPGGYGYTF	TRBV11-3	TRBJ1-2	-	-
TGTGCCAGCAGCTTGGAGTCCCGGGACAGGTATAATGAAAAACTGTTTTTT	CASSLESRDRYNEKLFF	TRBV11-2	TRBJ1-4	TRBD1	once
TGTGCCAGCATATCCTCGGGGGGGAGCTCCTACGAGCAGTACTTC	CASISSGGSSYEQYF	TRBV28	TRBJ2-7	TRBD2	-
TGTGCCAGCAGCCCCGGGCAGGGATACGAGCAGTTCTTC	CASSPGQGYEQFF	TRBV27	TRBJ2-1	-	-
TGTGCCAGCAGTTACTCTGGGGACAGCTCCTACGAGCAGTACTTC	CASSYSGDSSYEQYF	TRBV6-5	TRBJ2-7	TRBD1	many
TGTGCCAGCAGCTTGCCGGACAGGGATTATGGCTACACCTTC	CASSLPDRDYGYTF	TRBV7-2	TRBJ1-2	TRBD1	once